This is a list of T cell receptor beta chains from one sample in a study of blood T cell repertoires in COVID-19. The protocol was immunoSEQ multiplex PCR, while the TCRdb copy is restricted to in-frame clones and leaves out a portion. The sample records about 38,000 clones, over 80% being singletons. The specimen was peripheral blood. These TCRs come from a human donor in a cohort sampled during active COVID-19. CDR3s include the opening cysteine and the closing phenylalanine or tryptophan. Each record gives: J gene, clone size, V gene, D gene, CDR3 protein, CDR3 DNA. A D gene is named only where the DNA matches it firmly. A row's size may be missing; if present it is once, few, many or a size class.

J gene: TRBJ1-1
clone size: few
V gene: TRBV28
D gene: -
CDR3 protein: CASSYGRRTEAFF
CDR3 DNA: TGTGCCAGCAGTTACGGGAGAAGGACTGAAGCTTTCTTT

J gene: TRBJ2-7
clone size: -
V gene: TRBV27
D gene: -
CDR3 protein: CASSLTPLAYEQYF
CDR3 DNA: TGTGCCAGCAGTCTCACCCCCCTGGCTTATGAGCAGTACTTC

J gene: TRBJ2-7
clone size: -
V gene: TRBV6-2/TRBV6-3
D gene: TRBD1
CDR3 protein: CASSYSAWDRSTYEQYF
CDR3 DNA: TGTGCCAGCAGTTACTCCGCCTGGGACAGGAGTACCTACGAGCAGTACTTC

J gene: TRBJ1-1
clone size: -
V gene: TRBV7-9
D gene: -
CDR3 protein: CASSLAGGMNTEAFF
CDR3 DNA: TGTGCCAGCAGCTTAGCGGGGGGGATGAACACTGAAGCTTTCTTT

J gene: TRBJ2-5
clone size: -
V gene: TRBV27
D gene: -
CDR3 protein: CASSWGPEKTQYF
CDR3 DNA: TGTGCCAGCAGTTGGGGGCCGGAAAAGACCCAGTACTTC

J gene: TRBJ2-2
clone size: -
V gene: TRBV6-5
D gene: -
CDR3 protein: CATHRTHGAGELFF
CDR3 DNA: TGTGCCACCCATCGGACTCACGGTGCCGGGGAGCTGTTTTTT

J gene: TRBJ2-1
clone size: -
V gene: TRBV2
D gene: -
CDR3 protein: CASNLGDEQFF
CDR3 DNA: TGTGCCAGTAACCTCGGGGATGAGCAGTTCTTC

J gene: TRBJ2-5
clone size: -
V gene: TRBV10-2
D gene: TRBD2
CDR3 protein: CASRDLAGGKETQYF
CDR3 DNA: TGCGCCAGCAGGGACCTAGCGGGGGGGAAGGAGACCCAGTACTTC

J gene: TRBJ2-2
clone size: -
V gene: TRBV6-2/TRBV6-3
D gene: -
CDR3 protein: CASSYGGLTGELFF
CDR3 DNA: TGTGCCAGCAGTTACGGAGGACTCACCGGGGAGCTGTTTTTT

J gene: TRBJ2-1
clone size: -
V gene: TRBV10-3
D gene: -
CDR3 protein: CAISESAILFYNEQFF
CDR3 DNA: TGTGCCATCAGTGAGTCTGCTATCCTCTTCTACAATGAGCAGTTCTTC

J gene: TRBJ2-7
clone size: -
V gene: TRBV20-1
D gene: -
CDR3 protein: CSALQGSEQYF
CDR3 DNA: TGCAGTGCTCTCCAGGGGTCCGAGCAGTACTTC

J gene: TRBJ1-5
clone size: -
V gene: TRBV27
D gene: TRBD1
CDR3 protein: CASSHRRQGYQPQHF
CDR3 DNA: TGTGCCAGCAGCCACAGGAGACAGGGGTATCAGCCCCAGCATTTT

J gene: TRBJ2-1
clone size: once
V gene: TRBV7-9
D gene: -
CDR3 protein: CASSSRGSYNEQFF
CDR3 DNA: TGTGCCAGCAGCTCGCGGGGATCCTACAATGAGCAGTTCTTC

J gene: TRBJ1-6
clone size: -
V gene: TRBV7-8
D gene: -
CDR3 protein: CASSLLSQDNSPLHF
CDR3 DNA: TGTGCCAGCAGCTTACTTTCTCAGGATAATTCACCCCTCCACTTT

J gene: TRBJ2-1
clone size: -
V gene: TRBV20-1
D gene: TRBD2
CDR3 protein: CSASEASGRQNEQFF
CDR3 DNA: TGCAGTGCTAGTGAGGCTAGCGGTAGGCAAAATGAGCAGTTCTTC

J gene: TRBJ2-7
clone size: -
V gene: TRBV7-9
D gene: -
CDR3 protein: CASSPAGQNPYEQYF
CDR3 DNA: TGTGCCAGCAGCCCCGCGGGACAGAACCCCTACGAGCAGTACTTC